This T cell receptor beta chain was sequenced for a study of CD8+CD57+ T cells in acquired aplastic anemia. Overall study: Sorted CD4+ and CD8+ cells yielded DNA averaging approximately 3 ug.

This clonotype was picked up one time. Antigen: not known. TCR beta VDJ combinations and CDR3 sequences were profiled from genomic DNA. TCRdb re-called the reads with MiXCR, one entry per CDR3 protein. The data show around 150,000 distinct CDR3 sequences, about two thirds seen once. With 8 bases removed from V and 0 bases from J, the gap between germline ends came to 11 bases. This CDR3 is 14 amino acids long. The germline V gene encodes CDR1 WSHSY and CDR2 SAAADI. Overall study findings and caveats: Significant differences in CD8+ Simpson's diversity were not observed between patients and controls.

Patients picked for sequencing had shown CD8+CD57+ cell expansion detected by flow cytometry. In all patients, the disease was severe acquired aplastic anemia. Therapy had not been given to patients before blood sampling. The chain employs TRBV10-2 and TRBJ1-5; D perhaps matches TRBD1 (6 bases). This sequence originates from a human donor with aplastic anemia. Sequenced material: sorted CD4+, CD8+, or CD8+CD57+ T cells (not recorded which) from PBMCs. The CDR3 sequence: CASWPGVSNQPQHF. The CDR3 region has the DNA TGCGCCAGCTGGCCAGGGGTTAGCAATCAGCCCCAGCATTTT.